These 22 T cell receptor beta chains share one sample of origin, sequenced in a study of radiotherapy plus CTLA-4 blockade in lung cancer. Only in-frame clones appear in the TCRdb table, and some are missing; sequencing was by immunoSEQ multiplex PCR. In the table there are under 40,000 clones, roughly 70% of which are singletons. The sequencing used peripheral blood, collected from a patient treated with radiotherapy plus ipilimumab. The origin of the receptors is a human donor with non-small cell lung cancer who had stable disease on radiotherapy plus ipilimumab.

DNA of the CDR3: TGTGCCAGCAGCCCCATGGGACAAGGCACGCCCCAGCATTTT. This gives the protein CASSPMGQGTPQHF. V usage is TRBV7-9 and J usage is TRBJ1-5; the D gene is possibly TRBD1 (6 bases). Looked up from germline, CDR1 is SEHNR and CDR2 is FQNEAQ (reference sequence). The CDR3 has 14 residues. V was trimmed by 5 bases and J by 9 bases, leaving 17 bases between them.

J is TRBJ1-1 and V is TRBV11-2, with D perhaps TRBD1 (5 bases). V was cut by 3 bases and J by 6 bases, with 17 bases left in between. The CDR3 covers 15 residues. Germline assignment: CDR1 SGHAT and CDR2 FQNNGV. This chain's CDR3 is CASSFLGQGGSEAFF. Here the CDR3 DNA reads TGTGCCAGCAGCTTTCTTGGGCAGGGTGGCTCTGAAGCTTTCTTT.

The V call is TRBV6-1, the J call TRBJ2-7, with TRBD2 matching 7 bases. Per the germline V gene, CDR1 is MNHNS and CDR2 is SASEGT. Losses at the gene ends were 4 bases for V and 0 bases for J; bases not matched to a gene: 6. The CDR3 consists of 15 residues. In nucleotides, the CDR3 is TGTGCCAGCAGTGCCTTCTCTAGCGGCTCCTACGAGCAGTACTTC. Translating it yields CASSAFSSGSYEQYF.

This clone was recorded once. The CDR3, as DNA: TGTGCCAGCAGCTTAGCTCGGACAGGGAGGGAGACCCAGTACTTC. Protein: CASSLARTGRETQYF. The chain links TRBV7-6 to TRBJ2-5; TRBD1 aligns across 8 bases. The CDR3 is 15 amino acids. Germline V CDR1 and CDR2: SGHVS, FNYEAQ. V lost 0 bases to trimming and J lost 5 bases; unmatched junction nucleotides: 5.

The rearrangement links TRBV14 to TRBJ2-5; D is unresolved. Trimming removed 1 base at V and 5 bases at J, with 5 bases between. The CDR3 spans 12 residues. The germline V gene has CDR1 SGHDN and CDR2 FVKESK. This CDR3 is CASSQGMETQYF. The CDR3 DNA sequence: TGTGCCAGCAGCCAAGGGATGGAGACCCAGTACTTC.

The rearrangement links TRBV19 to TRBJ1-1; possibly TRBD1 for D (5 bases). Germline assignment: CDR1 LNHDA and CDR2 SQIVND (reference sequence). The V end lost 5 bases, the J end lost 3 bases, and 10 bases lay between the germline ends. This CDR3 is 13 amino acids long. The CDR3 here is CASSAGADTEAFF. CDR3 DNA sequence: TGTGCCAGTAGTGCCGGGGCGGACACTGAAGCTTTCTTT.

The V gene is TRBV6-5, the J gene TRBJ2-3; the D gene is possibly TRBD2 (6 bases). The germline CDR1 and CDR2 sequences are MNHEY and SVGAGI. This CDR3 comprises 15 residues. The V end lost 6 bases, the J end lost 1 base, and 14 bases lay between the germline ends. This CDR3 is CASRARLGRTDTQYF. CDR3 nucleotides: TGTGCCAGCAGGGCCCGACTAGGACGCACAGATACGCAGTATTTT.

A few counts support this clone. CDR3 amino acids: CSASLESGRGTF. The CDR3 nucleotides are TGCAGCGCGTCGCTCGAATCAGGCAGGGGCACCTTC. The gene calls are TRBV29-1 and TRBJ1-2; TRBD1 might be the D (6 bases). V was cut by 7 bases and J by 13 bases, with 22 bases left in between. This CDR3 spans 12 amino acids. Per germline, CDR1 SQVTM and CDR2 ANQGSEA.

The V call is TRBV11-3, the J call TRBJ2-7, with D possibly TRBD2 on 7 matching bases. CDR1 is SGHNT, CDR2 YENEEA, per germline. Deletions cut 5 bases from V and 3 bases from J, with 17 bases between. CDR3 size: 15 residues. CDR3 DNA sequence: TGTGCCAGCAGCCGGATAGGGGGGGAGCGCTACGAGCAGTACTTC. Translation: CASSRIGGERYEQYF. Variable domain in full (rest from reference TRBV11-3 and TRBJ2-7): EAGVVQSPRYKIIEKKQPVAFWCNPISGHNTLYWYLQNLGQGPELLIRYENEEAVDDSQLPKDRFSAERLKGVDSTLKIQPAELGDSAVYLCASSRIGGERYEQYFGPGTRLTVT.

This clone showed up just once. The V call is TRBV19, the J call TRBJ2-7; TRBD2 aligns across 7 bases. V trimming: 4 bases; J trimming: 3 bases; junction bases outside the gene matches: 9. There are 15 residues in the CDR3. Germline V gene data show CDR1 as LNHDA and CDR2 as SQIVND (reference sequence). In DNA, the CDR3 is TGTGCCAGTAGTACGGGAGGAGGCTCATACTACGAGCAGTACTTC. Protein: CASSTGGGSYYEQYF.

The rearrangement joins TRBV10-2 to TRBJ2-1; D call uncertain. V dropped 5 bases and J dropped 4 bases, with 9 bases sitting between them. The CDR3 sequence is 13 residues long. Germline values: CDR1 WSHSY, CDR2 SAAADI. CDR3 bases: TGCGCCAGCAGTTCCCTATCATACAATGAGCAGTTCTTC. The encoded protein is CASSSLSYNEQFF.

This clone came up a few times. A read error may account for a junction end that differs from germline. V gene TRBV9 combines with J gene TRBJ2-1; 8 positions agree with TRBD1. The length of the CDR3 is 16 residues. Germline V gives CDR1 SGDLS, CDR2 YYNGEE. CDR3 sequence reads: CASTVEGGQGEDEQFF. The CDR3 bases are TGTGCCAGCACCGTAGAGGGCGGACAGGGAGAAGATGAGCAGTTCTTC.

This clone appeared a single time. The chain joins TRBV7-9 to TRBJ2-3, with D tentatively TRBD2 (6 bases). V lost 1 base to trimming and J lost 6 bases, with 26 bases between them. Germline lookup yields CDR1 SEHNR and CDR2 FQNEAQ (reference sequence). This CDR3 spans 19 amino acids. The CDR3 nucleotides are TGTGCCAGCAGCTTAGGAGTCTCCGGGTCAGGCGGGACCGGGGATACGCAGTATTTT. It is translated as CASSLGVSGSGGTGDTQYF.

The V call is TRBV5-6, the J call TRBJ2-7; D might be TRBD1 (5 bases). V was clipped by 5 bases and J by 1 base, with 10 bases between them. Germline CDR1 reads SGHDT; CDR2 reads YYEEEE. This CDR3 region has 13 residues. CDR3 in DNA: TGTGCCAGCAGTCAGGGAACTTCCTACGAGCAGTACTTC. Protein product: CASSQGTSYEQYF.

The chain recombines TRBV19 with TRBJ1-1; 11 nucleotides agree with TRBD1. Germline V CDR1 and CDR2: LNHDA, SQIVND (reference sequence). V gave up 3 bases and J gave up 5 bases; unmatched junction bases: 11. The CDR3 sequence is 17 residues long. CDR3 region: CASSILDRGRGGTEAFF. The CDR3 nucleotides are TGTGCCAGTAGTATCTTGGACAGGGGGCGCGGTGGAACTGAAGCTTTCTTT. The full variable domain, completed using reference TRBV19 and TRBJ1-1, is DGGITQSPKYLFRKEGQNVTLSCEQNLNHDAMYWYRQDPGQGLRLIYYSQIVNDFQKGDIAEGYSVSREKKESFPLTVTSAQKNPTAFYLCASSILDRGRGGTEAFFGQGTRLTVV.

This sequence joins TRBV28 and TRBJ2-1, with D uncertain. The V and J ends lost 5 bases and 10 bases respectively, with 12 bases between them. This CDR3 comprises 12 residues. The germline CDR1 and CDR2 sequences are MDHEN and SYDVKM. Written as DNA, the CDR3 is TGTGCCAGCAGTCCCTCTTTTCGGGAGCAGTTCTTC. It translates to CASSPSFREQFF.

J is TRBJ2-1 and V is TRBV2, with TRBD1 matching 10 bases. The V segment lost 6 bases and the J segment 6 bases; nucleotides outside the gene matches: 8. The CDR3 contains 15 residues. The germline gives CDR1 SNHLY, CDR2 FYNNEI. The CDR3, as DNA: TGTGCCAGCAGCTCGGACAGGGGGTTGGGCAATGAGCAGTTCTTC. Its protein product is CASSSDRGLGNEQFF.

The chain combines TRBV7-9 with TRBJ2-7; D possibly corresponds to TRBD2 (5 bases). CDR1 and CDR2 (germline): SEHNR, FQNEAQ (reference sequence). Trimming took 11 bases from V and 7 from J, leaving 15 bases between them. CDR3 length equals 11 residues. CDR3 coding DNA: TGTGCCGGCGAGGCGGGCGGAGAGCAGTACTTC. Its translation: CAGEAGGEQYF.

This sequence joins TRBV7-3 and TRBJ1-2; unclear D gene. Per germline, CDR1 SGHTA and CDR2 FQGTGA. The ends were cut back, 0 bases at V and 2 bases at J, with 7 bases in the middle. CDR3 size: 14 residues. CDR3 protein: CASSLTDTNYGYTF. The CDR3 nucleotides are TGTGCCAGCAGCTTAACAGATACAAACTATGGCTACACCTTC.

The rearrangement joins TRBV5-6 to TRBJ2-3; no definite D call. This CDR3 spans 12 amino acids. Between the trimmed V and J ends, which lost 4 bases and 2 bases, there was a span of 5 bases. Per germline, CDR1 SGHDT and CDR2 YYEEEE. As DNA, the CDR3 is TGTGCCAGCAGCCAACTCACAGATACGCAGTATTTT. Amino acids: CASSQLTDTQYF.

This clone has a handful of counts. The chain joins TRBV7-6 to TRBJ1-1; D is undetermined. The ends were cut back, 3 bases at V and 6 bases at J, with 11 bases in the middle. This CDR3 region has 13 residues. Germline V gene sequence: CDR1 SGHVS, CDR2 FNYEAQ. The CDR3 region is CASSLSGEAEAFF. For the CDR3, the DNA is TGTGCCAGCAGCTTGTCGGGTGAGGCTGAAGCTTTCTTT. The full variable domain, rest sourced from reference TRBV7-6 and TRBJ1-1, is GAGVSQSPRYKVTKRGQDVALRCDPISGHVSLYWYRQALGQGPEFLTYFNYEAQQDKSGLPNDRFSAERPEGSISTLTIQRTEQRDSAMYRCASSLSGEAEAFFGQGTRLTVV.

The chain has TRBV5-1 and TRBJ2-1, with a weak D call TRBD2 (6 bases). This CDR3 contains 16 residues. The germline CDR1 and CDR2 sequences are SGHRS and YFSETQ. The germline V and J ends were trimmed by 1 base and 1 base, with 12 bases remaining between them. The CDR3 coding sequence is TGCGCCAGCAGCTTGACGGGGGACCTATCCTACAATGAGCAGTTCTTC. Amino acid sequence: CASSLTGDLSYNEQFF.